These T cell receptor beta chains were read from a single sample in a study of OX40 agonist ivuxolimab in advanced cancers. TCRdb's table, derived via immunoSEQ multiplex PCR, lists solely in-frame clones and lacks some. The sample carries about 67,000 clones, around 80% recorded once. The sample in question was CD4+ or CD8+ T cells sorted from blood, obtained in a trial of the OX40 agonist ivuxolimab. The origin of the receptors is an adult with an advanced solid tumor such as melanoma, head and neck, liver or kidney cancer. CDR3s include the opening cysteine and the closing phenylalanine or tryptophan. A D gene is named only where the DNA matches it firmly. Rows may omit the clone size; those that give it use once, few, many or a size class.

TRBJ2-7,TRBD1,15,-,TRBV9,TGTGCCAGCAGCGTAGAGGGGGACAGGGTCAACGAGCAGTACTTC,CASSVEGDRVNEQYF
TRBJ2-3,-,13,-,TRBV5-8,TGTGCCAGCAGCTTGGTTATTTCAGATACGCAGTATTTT,CASSLVISDTQYF
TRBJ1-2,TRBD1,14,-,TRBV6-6,TGTGCCACATATGAAGTGGGACAGGGATTAGGCTACACCTTC,CATYEVGQGLGYTF
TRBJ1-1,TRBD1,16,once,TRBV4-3,TGCGCCAGCAGCCAAGGGACCTTAAACAGGGGGGCTGAAGCTTTCTTT,CASSQGTLNRGAEAFF
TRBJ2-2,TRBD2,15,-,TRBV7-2,TGTGCCAGCAGCGGAGCGGGGGCTAGGGGCGGGGAGCTGTTTTTT,CASSGAGARGGELFF
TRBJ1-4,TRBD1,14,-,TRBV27,TGTGCCAGCAGTCCAGGACAGGGGTTTGAAAAACTGTTTTTT,CASSPGQGFEKLFF
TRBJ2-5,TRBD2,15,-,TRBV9,TGTGCCAGCAGCTTCAGAGCGGGGGGACAAGAGACCCAGTACTTC,CASSFRAGGQETQYF
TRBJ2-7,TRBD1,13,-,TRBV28,TGTGCCAGCAGCCAGGGGGCTTCCTACGAGCAGTACTTC,CASSQGASYEQYF
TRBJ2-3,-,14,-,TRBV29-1,TGCAGCGTTGGAGGTTGGACTTTCACAGATACGCAGTATTTT,CSVGGWTFTDTQYF
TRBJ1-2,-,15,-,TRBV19,TGTGCCAGTAGTAGGACGGTCGGCAACAACTATGGCTACACCTTC,CASSRTVGNNYGYTF
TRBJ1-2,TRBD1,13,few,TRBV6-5,TGTGCCAGCAGTTTACAGGGGGCCAATGGCTACACCTTC,CASSLQGANGYTF
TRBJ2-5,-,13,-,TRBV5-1,TGCGCCAGCAGCCCGGACATCCAAGAGACCCAGTACTTC,CASSPDIQETQYF
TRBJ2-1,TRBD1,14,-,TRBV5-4,TGTGCCAGCAGCTTCCGGGACAGGGGAAATGAGCAGTTCTTC,CASSFRDRGNEQFF
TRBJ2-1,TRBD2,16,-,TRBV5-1,TGCGCCAGCAGCGACCCGGGACTAGGGGTAAACAATGAGCAGTTCTTC,CASSDPGLGVNNEQFF
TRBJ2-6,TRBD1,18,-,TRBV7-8,TGTGCCAGCAGCTTTTCGGGACAGGGGCCTTCTGGGGCCAACGTCCTGACTTTC,CASSFSGQGPSGANVLTF
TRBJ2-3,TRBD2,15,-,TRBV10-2,TGCGCCAGCAGTGTCATACTAGCGAGTACAGATACGCAGTATTTT,CASSVILASTDTQYF
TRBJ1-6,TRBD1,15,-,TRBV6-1,TGTGCCAGCCGTGTAGGCAGGGGGTATGATTCACCCCTCCACTTT,CASRVGRGYDSPLHF
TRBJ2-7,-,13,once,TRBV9,TGTGCCAGCAGCGTAGGCCCAACTACCGAGCAGTACTTC,CASSVGPTTEQYF
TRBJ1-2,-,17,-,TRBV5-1,TGCGCCAGCAGCCCCACCCTTGAAAGGGCTTCGGGAGGGGGCTACACCTTC,CASSPTLERASGGGYTF
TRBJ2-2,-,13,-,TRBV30,TGTGCCTGGAGTGGGACAAACACCGGGGAGCTGTTTTTT,CAWSGTNTGELFF
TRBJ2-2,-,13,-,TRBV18,TGTGCCAGCACATTCCCTAACACCGGGGAGCTGTTTTTT,CASTFPNTGELFF
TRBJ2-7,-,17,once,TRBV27,TGTGCCAGCAGTTTAATGGGTCAGGTAGGTGGATCCTACGAGCAGTACTTC,CASSLMGQVGGSYEQYF
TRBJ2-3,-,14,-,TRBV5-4,TGTGCCAGCAGCTCCATAAGTAGCACAGATACGCAGTATTTT,CASSSISSTDTQYF
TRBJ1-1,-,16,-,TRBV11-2,TGTGCCAGCAGCCCAGGCACGGGTCGGAAGAACACTGAAGCTTTCTTT,CASSPGTGRKNTEAFF
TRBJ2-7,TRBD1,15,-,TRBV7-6,TGTGCCAGCAGCCCCCTGACAGGGGGTTCCCACGAGCAGTACTTC,CASSPLTGGSHEQYF
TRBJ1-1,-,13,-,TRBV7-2,TGTGCCAGCAGCTACGAACAGAACACTGAAGCTTTCTTT,CASSYEQNTEAFF
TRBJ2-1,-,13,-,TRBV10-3,TGTGCCATCAGTGAAGATCAGGCGGATGAGCAGTTCTTC,CAISEDQADEQFF
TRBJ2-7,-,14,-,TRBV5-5,TGTGCCAGCAGCTTCTCGGGGGCTGCTTACGAGCAGTACTTC,CASSFSGAAYEQYF
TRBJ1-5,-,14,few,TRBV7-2,TGTGCCAGCAGCTTGGGGGATAGCAATCAGCCCCAGCATTTT,CASSLGDSNQPQHF
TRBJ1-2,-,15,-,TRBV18,TGTGCCAGCTCACCACCGGAGGCCCGGGGGTATGGCTACACCTTC,CASSPPEARGYGYTF
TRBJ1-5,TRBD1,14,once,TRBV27,TGTGCCAGCACCCAACGACAGGGGACTCAGCCCCAGCATTTT,CASTQRQGTQPQHF
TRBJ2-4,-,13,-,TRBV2,TGTGCCAGCACCCGGACTAATAGGGACATTCAGTACTTC,CASTRTNRDIQYF
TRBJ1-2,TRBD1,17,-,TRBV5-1,TGCGCCAGCAGCTTGGCGGGGACAGGCACCAAGAGTTATGGCTACACCTTC,CASSLAGTGTKSYGYTF
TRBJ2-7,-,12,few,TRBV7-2,TGTGCCACGGGGTACGGGGACTACGAGCAGTACTTC,CATGYGDYEQYF
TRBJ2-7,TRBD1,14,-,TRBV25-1,TGTGCCAGCAGAGGGGACAGGGGAAACTACGAGCAGTACTTC,CASRGDRGNYEQYF
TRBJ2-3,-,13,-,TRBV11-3,TGTGCCAGCAGCCACCCACTCACAGATACGCAGTATTTT,CASSHPLTDTQYF
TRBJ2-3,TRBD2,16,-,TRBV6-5,TGTGCCAGCAGTTATCGCGGAGCGGGGAGCACAGATACGCAGTATTTT,CASSYRGAGSTDTQYF
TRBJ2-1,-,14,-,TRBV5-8,TGTGCCAGCAGCTTAGCCCTGTCGGGTGGTGAGCAGTTCTTC,CASSLALSGGEQFF
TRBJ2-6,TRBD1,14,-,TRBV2,TGTGCCAGCAAGGGGGCGATTGGGGCCAACGTCCTGACTTTC,CASKGAIGANVLTF
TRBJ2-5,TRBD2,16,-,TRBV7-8,TGTGCCAGCAGCGAACGTACTAGCGGGGATGAAGAGACCCAGTACTTC,CASSERTSGDEETQYF
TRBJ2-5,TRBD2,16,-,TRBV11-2,TGTGCCAGCAGCTTAGAAGGGGCCGCTAGCGGAGAGACCCAGTACTTC,CASSLEGAASGETQYF
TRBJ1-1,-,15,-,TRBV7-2,TGTGCCAGCAGCTTAGGAAAACAGGCGAACACTGAAGCTTTCTTT,CASSLGKQANTEAFF
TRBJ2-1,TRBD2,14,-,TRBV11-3,TGTGCCAGCAGCTTCACTAGCGGGAGTTTGGAGCAGTTCTTC,CASSFTSGSLEQFF
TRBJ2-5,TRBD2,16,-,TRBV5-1,TGCGCCAGCAGCCCGGGGACTAGCGGCAGCCAAGAGACCCAGTACTTC,CASSPGTSGSQETQYF
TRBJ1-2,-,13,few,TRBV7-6,TGTGCCAGCAGCTTGGGACGGAGCTATGGCTACACCTTC,CASSLGRSYGYTF
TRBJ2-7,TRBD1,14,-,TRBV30,TGTGCCTGGAGTGGAGGGGGCGCCTCCTACGAGCAGTACTTC,CAWSGGGASYEQYF